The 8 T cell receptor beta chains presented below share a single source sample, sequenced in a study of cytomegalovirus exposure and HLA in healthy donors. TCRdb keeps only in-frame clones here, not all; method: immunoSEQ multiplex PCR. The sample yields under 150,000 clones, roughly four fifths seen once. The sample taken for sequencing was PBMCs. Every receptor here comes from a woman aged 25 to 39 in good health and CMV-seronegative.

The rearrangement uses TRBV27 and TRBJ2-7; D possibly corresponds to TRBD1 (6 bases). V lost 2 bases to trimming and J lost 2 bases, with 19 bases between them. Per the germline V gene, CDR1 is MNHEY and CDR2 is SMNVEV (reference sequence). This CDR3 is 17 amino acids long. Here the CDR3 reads CASSLTQQGPQAYEQYF. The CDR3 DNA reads TGTGCCAGCAGTTTAACCCAACAGGGACCGCAAGCCTACGAGCAGTACTTC.

CDR3: CASSLTGGNQPQHF. CDR3 DNA: TGTGCCAGCAGCTTGACAGGGGGCAATCAGCCCCAGCATTTT. The V call is TRBV11-2, the J call TRBJ1-5; 8 bases match TRBD1. CDR1 is SGHAT and CDR2 is FQNNGV in the germline V gene. The CDR3 length is 14 residues. Trimming took 3 bases from V and 2 from J; bases not matched to a gene: 0. Full variable domain (rest looked up from reference TRBV11-2 and TRBJ1-5): EAGVAQSPRYKIIEKRQSVAFWCNPISGHATLYWYQQILGQGPKLLIQFQNNGVVDDSQLPKDRFSAERLKGVDSTLKIQPAKLEDSAVYLCASSLTGGNQPQHFGDGTRLSIL.

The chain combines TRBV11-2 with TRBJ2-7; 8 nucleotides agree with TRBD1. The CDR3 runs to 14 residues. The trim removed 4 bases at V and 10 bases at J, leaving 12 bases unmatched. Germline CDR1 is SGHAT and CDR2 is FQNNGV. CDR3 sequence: CASSSLRTGPFQYF. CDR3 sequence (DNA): TGTGCCAGCAGCTCACTTCGGACAGGGCCATTCCAGTACTTC. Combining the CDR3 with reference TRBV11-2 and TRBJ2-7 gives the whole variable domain EAGVAQSPRYKIIEKRQSVAFWCNPISGHATLYWYQQILGQGPKLLIQFQNNGVVDDSQLPKDRFSAERLKGVDSTLKIQPAKLEDSAVYLCASSSLRTGPFQYFGPGTRLTVT.

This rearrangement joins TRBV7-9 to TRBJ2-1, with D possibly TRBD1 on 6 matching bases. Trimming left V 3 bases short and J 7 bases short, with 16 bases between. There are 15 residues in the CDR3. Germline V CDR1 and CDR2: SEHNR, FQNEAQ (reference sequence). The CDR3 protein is CASSLGHGPQNEQFF. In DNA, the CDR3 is TGTGCCAGCAGCTTGGGACACGGGCCTCAAAATGAGCAGTTCTTC.

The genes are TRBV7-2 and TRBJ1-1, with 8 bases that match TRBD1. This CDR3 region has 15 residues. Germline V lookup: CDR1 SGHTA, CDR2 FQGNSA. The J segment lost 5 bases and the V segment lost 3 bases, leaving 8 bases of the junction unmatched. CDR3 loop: CASSFSGQGVTEAFF. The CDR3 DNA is TGTGCCAGCAGCTTCAGTGGACAGGGTGTAACTGAAGCTTTCTTT. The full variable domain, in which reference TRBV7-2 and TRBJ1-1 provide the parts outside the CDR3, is GAGVSQSPSNKVTEKGKDVELRCDPISGHTALYWYRQSLGQGLEFLIYFQGNSAPDKSGLPSDRFSAERTGGSVSTLTIQRTQQEDSAVYLCASSFSGQGVTEAFFGQGTRLTVV.

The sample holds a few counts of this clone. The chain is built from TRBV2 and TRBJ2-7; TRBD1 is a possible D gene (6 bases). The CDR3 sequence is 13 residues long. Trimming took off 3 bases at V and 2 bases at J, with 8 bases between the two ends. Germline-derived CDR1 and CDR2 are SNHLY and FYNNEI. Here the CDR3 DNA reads TGTGCCAGCAGTGAGTGGACAGCCTACGAGCAGTACTTC. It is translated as CASSEWTAYEQYF.

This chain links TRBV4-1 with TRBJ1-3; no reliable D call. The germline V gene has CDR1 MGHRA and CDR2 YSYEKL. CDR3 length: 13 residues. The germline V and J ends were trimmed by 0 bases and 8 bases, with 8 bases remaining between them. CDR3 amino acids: CASSQDRSHTIYF. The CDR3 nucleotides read TGCGCCAGCAGCCAAGATCGGTCACACACCATATATTTT.

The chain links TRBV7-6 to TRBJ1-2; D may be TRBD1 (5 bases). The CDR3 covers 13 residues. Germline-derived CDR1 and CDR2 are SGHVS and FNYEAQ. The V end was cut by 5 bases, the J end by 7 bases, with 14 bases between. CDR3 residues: CASSPGGTSGYTF. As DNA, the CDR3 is TGTGCCAGCAGCCCCGGGGGGACTAGTGGCTACACCTTC.